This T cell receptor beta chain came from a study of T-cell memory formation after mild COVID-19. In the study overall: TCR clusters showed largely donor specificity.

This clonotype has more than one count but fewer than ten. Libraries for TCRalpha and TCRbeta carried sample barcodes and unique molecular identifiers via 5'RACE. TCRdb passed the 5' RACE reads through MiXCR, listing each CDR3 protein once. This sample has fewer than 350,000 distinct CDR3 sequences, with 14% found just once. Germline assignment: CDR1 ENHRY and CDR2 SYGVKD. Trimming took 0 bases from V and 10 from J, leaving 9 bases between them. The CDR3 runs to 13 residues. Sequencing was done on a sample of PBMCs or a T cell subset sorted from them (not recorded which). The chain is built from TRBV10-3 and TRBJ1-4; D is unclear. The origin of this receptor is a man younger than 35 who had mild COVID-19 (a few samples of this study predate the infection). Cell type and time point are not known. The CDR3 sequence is CAISESPVGKLFF. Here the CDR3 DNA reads TGTGCCATCAGTGAGTCGCCGGTAGGAAAACTGTTTTTT.